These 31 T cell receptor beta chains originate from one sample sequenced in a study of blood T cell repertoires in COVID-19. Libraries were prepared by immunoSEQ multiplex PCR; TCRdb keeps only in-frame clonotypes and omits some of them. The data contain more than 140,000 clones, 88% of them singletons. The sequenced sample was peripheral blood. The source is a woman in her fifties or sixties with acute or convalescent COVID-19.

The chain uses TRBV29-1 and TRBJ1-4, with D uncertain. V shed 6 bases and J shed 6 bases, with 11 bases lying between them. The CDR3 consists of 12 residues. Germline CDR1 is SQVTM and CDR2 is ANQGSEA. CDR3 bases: TGCAGCGTGAGGGAGTTGGATGAAAAACTGTTTTTT. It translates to CSVRELDEKLFF.

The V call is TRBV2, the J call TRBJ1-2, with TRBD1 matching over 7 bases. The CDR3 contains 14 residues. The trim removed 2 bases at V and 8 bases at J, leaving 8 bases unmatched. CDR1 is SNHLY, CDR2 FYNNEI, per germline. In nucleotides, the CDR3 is TGTGCCAGCAGTGAAAGGTTGCAGGGGGGCGGCTACACCTTC. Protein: CASSERLQGGGYTF.

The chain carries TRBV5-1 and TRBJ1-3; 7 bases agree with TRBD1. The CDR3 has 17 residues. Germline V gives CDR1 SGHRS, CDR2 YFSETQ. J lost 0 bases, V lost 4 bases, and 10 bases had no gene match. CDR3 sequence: CASSPEPGQLSGNTIYF. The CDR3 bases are TGCGCCAGCAGCCCGGAGCCGGGACAGCTCTCTGGAAACACCATATATTTT.

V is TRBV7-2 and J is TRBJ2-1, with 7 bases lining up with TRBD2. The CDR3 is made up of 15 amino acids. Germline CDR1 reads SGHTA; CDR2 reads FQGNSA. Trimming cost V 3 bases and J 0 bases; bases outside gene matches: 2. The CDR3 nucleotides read TGTGCCAGCAGCTTCGGCGGGGGCTCCTACAATGAGCAGTTCTTC. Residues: CASSFGGGSYNEQFF. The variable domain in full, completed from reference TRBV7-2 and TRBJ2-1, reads GAGVSQSPSNKVTEKGKDVELRCDPISGHTALYWYRQSLGQGLEFLIYFQGNSAPDKSGLPSDRFSAERTGGSVSTLTIQRTQQEDSAVYLCASSFGGGSYNEQFFGPGTRLTVL.

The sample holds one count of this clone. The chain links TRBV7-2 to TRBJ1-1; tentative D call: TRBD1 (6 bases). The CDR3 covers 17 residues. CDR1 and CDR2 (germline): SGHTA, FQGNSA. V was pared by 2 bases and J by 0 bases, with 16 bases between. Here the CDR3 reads CASSLQGRSWMNTEAFF. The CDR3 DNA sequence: TGTGCCAGCAGCTTACAGGGGCGCTCTTGGATGAACACTGAAGCTTTCTTT. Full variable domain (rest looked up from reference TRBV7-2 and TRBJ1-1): GAGVSQSPSNKVTEKGKDVELRCDPISGHTALYWYRQSLGQGLEFLIYFQGNSAPDKSGLPSDRFSAERTGGSVSTLTIQRTQQEDSAVYLCASSLQGRSWMNTEAFFGQGTRLTVV.

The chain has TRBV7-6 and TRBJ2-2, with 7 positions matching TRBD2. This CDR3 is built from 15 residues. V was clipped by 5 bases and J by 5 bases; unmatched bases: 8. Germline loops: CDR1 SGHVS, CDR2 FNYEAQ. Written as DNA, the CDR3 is TGTGCCAGCAGCCCGGGGACCGGGGGGACCGGGGAGCTGTTTTTT. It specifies CASSPGTGGTGELFF.

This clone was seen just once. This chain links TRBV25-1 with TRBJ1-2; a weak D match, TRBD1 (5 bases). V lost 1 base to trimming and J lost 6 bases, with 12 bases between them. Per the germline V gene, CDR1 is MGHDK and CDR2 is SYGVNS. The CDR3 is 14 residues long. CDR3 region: CASSEFGGSNGYTF. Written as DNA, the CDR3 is TGTGCCAGCAGTGAATTTGGGGGGTCGAATGGCTACACCTTC.

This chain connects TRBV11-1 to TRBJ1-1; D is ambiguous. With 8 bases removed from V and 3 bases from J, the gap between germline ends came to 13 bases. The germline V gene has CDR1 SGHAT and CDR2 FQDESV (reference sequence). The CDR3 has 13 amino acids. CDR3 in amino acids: CASRPAGYTEAFF. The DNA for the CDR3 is TGTGCCAGCCGACCGGCAGGATACACTGAAGCTTTCTTT.

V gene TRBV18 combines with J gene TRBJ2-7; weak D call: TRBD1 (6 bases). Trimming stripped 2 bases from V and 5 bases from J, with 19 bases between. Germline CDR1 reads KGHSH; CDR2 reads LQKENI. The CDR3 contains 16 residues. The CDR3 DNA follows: TGTGCCAGCTCACCAGAATTCGGGACACTGGCGGACGAGCAGTACTTC. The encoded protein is CASSPEFGTLADEQYF. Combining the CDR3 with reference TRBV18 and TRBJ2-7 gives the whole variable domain NAGVMQNPRHLVRRRGQEARLRCSPMKGHSHVYWYRQLPEEGLKFMVYLQKENIIDESGMPKERFSAEFPKEGPSILRIQQVVRGDSAAYFCASSPEFGTLADEQYFGPGTRLTVT.

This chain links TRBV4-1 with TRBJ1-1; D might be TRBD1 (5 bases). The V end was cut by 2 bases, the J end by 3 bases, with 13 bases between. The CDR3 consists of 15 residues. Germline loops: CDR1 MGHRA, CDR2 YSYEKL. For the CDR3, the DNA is TGCGCCAGCAGCCAAATTAGGCAGGGATACACTGAAGCTTTCTTT. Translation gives CASSQIRQGYTEAFF.

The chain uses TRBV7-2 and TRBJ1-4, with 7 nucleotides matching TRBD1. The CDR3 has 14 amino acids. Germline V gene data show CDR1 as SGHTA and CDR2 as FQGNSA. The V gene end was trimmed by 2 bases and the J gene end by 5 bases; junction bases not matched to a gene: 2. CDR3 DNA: TGTGCCAGCAGCTTACAGGGGGGAAATGAAAAACTGTTTTTT. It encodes CASSLQGGNEKLFF.

The CDR3: CASSTTGGRMNYGYTF. The CDR3 DNA is TGTGCCAGCAGTACGACAGGGGGTAGAATGAACTATGGCTACACCTTC. The chain links TRBV28 to TRBJ1-2; 9 bases match TRBD1. Germline V gene sequence: CDR1 MDHEN, CDR2 SYDVKM. CDR3 size: 16 residues. V was clipped by 5 bases and J by 2 bases; unmatched bases: 9.

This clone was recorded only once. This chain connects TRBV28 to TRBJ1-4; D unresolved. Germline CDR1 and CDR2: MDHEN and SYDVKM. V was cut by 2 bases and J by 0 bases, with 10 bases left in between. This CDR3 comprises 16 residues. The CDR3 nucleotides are TGTGCCAGCAGTTTAATGGAGAGGGCAACTAATGAAAAACTGTTTTTT. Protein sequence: CASSLMERATNEKLFF.

The CDR3 DNA sequence: TGTGCCAGCAGCCAATTATCAGGGGGCTACGAGCAGTACTTC. As protein: CASSQLSGGYEQYF. This rearrangement joins TRBV3-1 (or the pseudogene TRBV3-2) to TRBJ2-7, with 7 bases aligning to TRBD1. Germline lookup yields CDR1 LGHDT and CDR2 YNNKEL (reference sequence). V lost 2 bases to trimming and J lost 3 bases; unmatched junction nucleotides: 4. The CDR3 consists of 14 residues.

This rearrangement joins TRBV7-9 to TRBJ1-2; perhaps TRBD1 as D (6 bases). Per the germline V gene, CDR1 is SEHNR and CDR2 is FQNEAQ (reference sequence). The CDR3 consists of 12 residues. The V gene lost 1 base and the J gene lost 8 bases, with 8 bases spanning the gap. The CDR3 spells CASSLVGAGYTF. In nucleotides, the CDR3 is TGTGCCAGCAGCTTAGTGGGGGCCGGCTACACCTTC.

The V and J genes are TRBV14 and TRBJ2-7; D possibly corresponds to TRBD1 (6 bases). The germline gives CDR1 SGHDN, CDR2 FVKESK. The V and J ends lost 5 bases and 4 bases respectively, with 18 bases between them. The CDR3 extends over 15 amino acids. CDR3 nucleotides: TGTGCCAGCAGCGGTACAGGGACCAACTTTTACGAGCAGTACTTC. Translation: CASSGTGTNFYEQYF.

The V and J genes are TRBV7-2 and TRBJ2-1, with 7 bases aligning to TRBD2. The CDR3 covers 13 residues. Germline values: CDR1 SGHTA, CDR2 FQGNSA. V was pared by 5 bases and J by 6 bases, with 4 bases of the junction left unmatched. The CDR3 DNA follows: TGTGCCAGCAGCCGGGGGAGGGGCAATGAGCAGTTCTTC. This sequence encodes CASSRGRGNEQFF.

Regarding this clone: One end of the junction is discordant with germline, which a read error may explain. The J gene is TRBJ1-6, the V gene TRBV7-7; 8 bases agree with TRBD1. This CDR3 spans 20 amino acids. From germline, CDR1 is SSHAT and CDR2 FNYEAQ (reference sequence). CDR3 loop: CASSLSGDRRLVSPYSPLHF. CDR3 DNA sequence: TGTGCTAGCAGCTTGTCAGGGGACAGGCGACTAGTATCCCCGTATTCACCCCTCCACTTT.

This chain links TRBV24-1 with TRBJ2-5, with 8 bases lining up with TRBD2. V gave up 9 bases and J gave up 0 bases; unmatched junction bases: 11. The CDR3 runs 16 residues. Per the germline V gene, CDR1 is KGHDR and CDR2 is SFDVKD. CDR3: CATSPGGRGDQETQYF. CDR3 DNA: TGTGCCACCTCACCTGGAGGGCGGGGGGACCAAGAGACCCAGTACTTC.

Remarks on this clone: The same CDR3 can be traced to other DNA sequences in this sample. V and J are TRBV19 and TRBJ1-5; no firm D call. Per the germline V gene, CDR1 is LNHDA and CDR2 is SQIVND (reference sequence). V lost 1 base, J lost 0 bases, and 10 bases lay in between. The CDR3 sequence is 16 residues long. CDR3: CASSIGRADSNQPQHF. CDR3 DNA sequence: TGTGCCAGTAGTATAGGGAGGGCTGATAGCAATCAGCCCCAGCATTTT.

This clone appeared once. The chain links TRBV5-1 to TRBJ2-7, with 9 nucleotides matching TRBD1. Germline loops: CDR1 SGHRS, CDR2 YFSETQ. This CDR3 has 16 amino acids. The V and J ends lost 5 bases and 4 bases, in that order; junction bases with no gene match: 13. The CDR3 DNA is TGCGCCAGCAGTGCCACAGGGGGCGAGGGGGATTACGAGCAGTACTTC. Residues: CASSATGGEGDYEQYF.

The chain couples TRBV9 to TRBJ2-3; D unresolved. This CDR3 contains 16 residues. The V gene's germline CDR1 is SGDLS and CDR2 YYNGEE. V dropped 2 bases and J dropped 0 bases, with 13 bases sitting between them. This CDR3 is CASSVGASLSTDTQYF. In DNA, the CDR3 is TGTGCCAGCAGCGTTGGAGCTTCCCTGAGCACAGATACGCAGTATTTT.

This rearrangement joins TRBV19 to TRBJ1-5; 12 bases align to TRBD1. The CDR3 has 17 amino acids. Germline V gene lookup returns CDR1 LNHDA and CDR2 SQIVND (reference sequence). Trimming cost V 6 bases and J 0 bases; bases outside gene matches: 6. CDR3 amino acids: CASRWGQGANSNQPQHF. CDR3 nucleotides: TGTGCCAGTAGATGGGGACAGGGGGCGAATAGCAATCAGCCCCAGCATTTT. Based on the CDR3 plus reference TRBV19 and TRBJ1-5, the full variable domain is DGGITQSPKYLFRKEGQNVTLSCEQNLNHDAMYWYRQDPGQGLRLIYYSQIVNDFQKGDIAEGYSVSREKKESFPLTVTSAQKNPTAFYLCASRWGQGANSNQPQHFGDGTRLSIL.

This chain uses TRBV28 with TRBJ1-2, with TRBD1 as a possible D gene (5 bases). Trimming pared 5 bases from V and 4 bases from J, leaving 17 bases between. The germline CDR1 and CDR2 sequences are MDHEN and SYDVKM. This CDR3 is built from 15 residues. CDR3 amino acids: CASSPDGGSGYGYTF. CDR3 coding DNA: TGTGCCAGCAGTCCAGACGGGGGTTCGGGCTATGGCTACACCTTC.

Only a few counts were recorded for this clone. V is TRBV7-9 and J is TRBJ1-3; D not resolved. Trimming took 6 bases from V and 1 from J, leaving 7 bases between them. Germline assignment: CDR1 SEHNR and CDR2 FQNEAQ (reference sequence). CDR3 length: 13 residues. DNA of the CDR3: TGTGCCAGCAGACCGACTTCTGGAAACACCATATATTTT. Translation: CASRPTSGNTIYF.

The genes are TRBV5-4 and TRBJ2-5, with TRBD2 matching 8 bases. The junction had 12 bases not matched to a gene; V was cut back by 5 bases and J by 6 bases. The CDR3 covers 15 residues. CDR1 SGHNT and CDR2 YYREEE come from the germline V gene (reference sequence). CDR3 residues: CASRRAGAGVQTQYF. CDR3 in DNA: TGTGCCAGCAGACGAGCGGGGGCCGGGGTTCAGACCCAGTACTTC.

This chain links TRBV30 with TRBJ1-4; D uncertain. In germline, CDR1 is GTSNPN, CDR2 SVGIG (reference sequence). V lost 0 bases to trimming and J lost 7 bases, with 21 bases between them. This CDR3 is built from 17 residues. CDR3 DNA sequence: TGTGCCTGGAGTGTACCATATAGTCTAAAAGGAGGTGAAAAACTGTTTTTT. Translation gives CAWSVPYSLKGGEKLFF.

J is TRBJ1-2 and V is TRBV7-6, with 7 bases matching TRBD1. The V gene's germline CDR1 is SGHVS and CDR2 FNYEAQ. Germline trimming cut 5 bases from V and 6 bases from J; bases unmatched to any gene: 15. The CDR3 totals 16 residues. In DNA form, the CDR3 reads TGTGCCAGCAGCCCCTGGGGGACAGCCGTACCCCATGGCTACACCTTC. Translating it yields CASSPWGTAVPHGYTF.

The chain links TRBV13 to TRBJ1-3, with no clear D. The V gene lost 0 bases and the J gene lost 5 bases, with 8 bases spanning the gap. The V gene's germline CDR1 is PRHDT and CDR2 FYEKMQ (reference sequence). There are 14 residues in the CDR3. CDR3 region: CASSLGSVRNTIYF. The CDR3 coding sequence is TGTGCCAGCAGCTTAGGATCGGTCAGAAACACCATATATTTT. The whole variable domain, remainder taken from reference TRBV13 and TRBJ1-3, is AAGVIQSPRHLIKEKRETATLKCYPIPRHDTVYWYQQGPGQDPQFLISFYEKMQSDKGSIPDRFSAQQFSDYHSELNMSSLELGDSALYFCASSLGSVRNTIYFGEGSWLTVV.

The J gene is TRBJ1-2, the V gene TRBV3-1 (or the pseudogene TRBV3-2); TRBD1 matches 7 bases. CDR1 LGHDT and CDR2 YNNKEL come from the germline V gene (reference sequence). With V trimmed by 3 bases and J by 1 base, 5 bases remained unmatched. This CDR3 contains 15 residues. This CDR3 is CASSQGDSFNYGYTF. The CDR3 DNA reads TGTGCCAGCAGCCAGGGGGACAGTTTTAACTATGGCTACACCTTC.

The CDR3 DNA follows: TGTGCCAGCAGTCTCCCACGGGAAGGGACATTGGCCTACGAGCAGTACTTC. Translating gives CASSLPREGTLAYEQYF. V and J are TRBV28 and TRBJ2-7; maybe TRBD1 (6 bases). Germline V CDR1 and CDR2: MDHEN, SYDVKM. Trimming took off 5 bases at V and 2 bases at J, with 22 bases between the two ends. This CDR3 comprises 17 residues.